This T cell receptor (beta chain) was retrieved from a study of Ad26.COV2.S vaccination and SARS-CoV-2 variants. General observations from the study: Vaccinees displayed broader spike-specific TCR repertoires than placebo recipients. It was reported that spike-specific CD8+ and CD4+ T cell responses were substantially broad after vaccination.

Libraries were prepared by immunoSEQ multiplex PCR; TCRdb keeps only in-frame clonotypes and omits some of them. The repertoire has roughly 140,000 clones, 86% of them found once; the top ten carry more than 4.5%. Germline V CDR1 and CDR2: MNHNY, SVGAGI (reference sequence). The CDR3 runs to 16 residues. V dropped 6 bases and J dropped 1; count of bases not matched to a gene: 6. As for this clone: Its antigen is currently unknown.

The chain links TRBV6-6 to TRBJ1-5; 10 bases agree with TRBD1. This sequence was found in a human donor who had recovered from COVID-19. This sample comprised peripheral blood, obtained after recovery from COVID-19. In DNA form, the CDR3 reads TGTGCCAGCAGCCACCGGGACAGGGGAAGCAATCAGCCCCAGCATTTT. It is translated as CASSHRDRGSNQPQHF.